Included here is one T cell receptor (beta chain) sequence, with context. This sample is part of a study of blood T cell repertoires in COVID-19. On the study more broadly: Researchers got acute and convalescent COVID-19 samples from the United States, Italy and Spain. T cells, B-cell-depleted T cells, or PBMCs supplied cDNA or gDNA.

Study processing details: Reference gene primer amplification in the assay estimated nucleated cell counts. TCRdb keeps only in-frame clones here, not all; method: immunoSEQ multiplex PCR. That table supplies the V and J calls and clone size; D and trimming were determined from the DNA. Among some 160,000 clones listed, roughly 80% were seen once. CDR3 length: 13 amino acids. Germline-derived CDR1 and CDR2 are ENHRY and SYGVKD. Deletions cut 5 bases from V and 3 bases from J, with 10 bases between. This rearrangement joins TRBV10-3 to TRBJ2-5, with TRBD2 as a possible D gene (6 bases). The clonotype comes from a woman of 80 years or more with COVID-19, enrolled during active disease. What was sequenced was peripheral blood. The chain's CDR3 is CAISWSSEETQYF. As DNA, the CDR3 is TGTGCCATCAGTTGGTCTAGCGAAGAGACCCAGTACTTC.